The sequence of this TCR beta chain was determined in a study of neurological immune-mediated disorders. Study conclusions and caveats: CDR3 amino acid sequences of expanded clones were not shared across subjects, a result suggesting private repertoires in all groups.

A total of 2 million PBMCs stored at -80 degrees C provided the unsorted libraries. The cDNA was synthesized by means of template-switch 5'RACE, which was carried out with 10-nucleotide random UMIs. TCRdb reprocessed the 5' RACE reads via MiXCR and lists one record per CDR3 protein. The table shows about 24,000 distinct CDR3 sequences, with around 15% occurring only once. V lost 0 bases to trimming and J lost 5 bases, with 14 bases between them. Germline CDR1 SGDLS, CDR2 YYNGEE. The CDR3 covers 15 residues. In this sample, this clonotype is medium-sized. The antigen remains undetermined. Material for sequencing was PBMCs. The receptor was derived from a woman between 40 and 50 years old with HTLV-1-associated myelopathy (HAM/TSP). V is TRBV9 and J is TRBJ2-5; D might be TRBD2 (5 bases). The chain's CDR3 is CASSVDWVAIETQYF. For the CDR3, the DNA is TGTGCCAGCAGCGTAGATTGGGTAGCGATCGAGACCCAGTACTTC. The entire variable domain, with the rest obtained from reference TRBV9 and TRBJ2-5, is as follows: DSGVTQTPKHLITATGQRVTLRCSPRSGDLSVYWYQQSLDQGLQFLIQYYNGEERAKGNILERFSAQQFPDLHSELNLSSLELGDSALYFCASSVDWVAIETQYFGPGTRLLVL.